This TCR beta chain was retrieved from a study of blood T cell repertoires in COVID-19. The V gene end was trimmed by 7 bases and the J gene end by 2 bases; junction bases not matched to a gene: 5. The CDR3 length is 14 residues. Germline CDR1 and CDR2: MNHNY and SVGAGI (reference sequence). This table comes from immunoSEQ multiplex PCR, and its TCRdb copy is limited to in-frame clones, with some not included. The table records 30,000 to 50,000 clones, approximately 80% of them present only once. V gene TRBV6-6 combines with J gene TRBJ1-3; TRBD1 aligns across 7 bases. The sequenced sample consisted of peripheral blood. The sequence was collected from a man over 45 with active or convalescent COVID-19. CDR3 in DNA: TGTGCCAGCAACGACAGGGAGGCTGGAAACACCATATATTTT. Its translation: CASNDREAGNTIYF.